This TCR beta chain was documented in a study of tumor-infiltrating lymphocytes in localized non-small cell lung cancer. General observations from the study: Different pieces of the same tissue went to different assays, confounding technical variation with intratumor heterogeneity. IM1 and IM2 tumors showed no difference in T-cell fraction. Available tissue quantity limited TCR sequencing to a patient subset. TCRbeta sequencing showed higher T cell infiltration in tumors than uninvolved lung.

Assay: immunoSEQ multiplex PCR; the TCRdb copy retains only in-frame clones and omits some. The table lists about 16,000 clones, 70% to 80% of them singletons, with around 10% in the top ten. About this clone: Its specificity is not known.

The receptor's source is a human donor with non-small cell lung cancer. The material sequenced was lung tumor tissue.

The CDR3 coding sequence is TGTGCCAGCAGTGTAGGACAGGGGGACCGGTCCCAGCATTTT. It specifies CASSVGQGDRSQHF. J is TRBJ1-5 and V is TRBV2; 10 nucleotides align to TRBD1. Germline V gives CDR1 SNHLY, CDR2 FYNNEI. J was trimmed by 11 bases and V by 4 bases; bases with no gene match: 8. CDR3 length: 14 amino acids.